Below are 18 T cell receptor beta chains sequenced from a single sample in a study of T cell responses to AZD1222 COVID-19 vaccine. Profiled with immunoSEQ multiplex PCR; TCRdb holds only in-frame clones, not every one. Of some 120,000 clones listed, 70% to 90% are singletons. The sequences come from peripheral blood, collected on day 0 of AZD1222 vaccination. The receptors derive from an adult in good health.

The V and J genes are TRBV27 and TRBJ1-5; D is unresolved. Germline V gives CDR1 MNHEY, CDR2 SMNVEV (reference sequence). The CDR3 is 12 amino acids. Trimming cost V 8 bases and J 6 bases, with 11 bases left between them. In DNA, the CDR3 is TGTGCCAGCGGCCCTCAGACTCAGCCCCAGCATTTT. Protein sequence: CASGPQTQPQHF.

The rearrangement joins TRBV10-3 to TRBJ2-2; D may match TRBD1 or TRBD2 (5 bases each). The CDR3 consists of 15 residues. Germline values: CDR1 ENHRY, CDR2 SYGVKD. V dropped 7 bases and J dropped 5 bases, with 17 bases sitting between them. CDR3 region: CAIMRSPGRTGELFF. As DNA, the CDR3 is TGTGCCATCATGAGGTCTCCGGGACGGACCGGGGAGCTGTTTTTT.

V is TRBV5-1 and J is TRBJ2-1, with D unclear. V lost 3 bases to trimming and J lost 0 bases, with 13 bases between them. CDR1 SGHRS and CDR2 YFSETQ come from the germline V gene. This CDR3 has 16 residues. The CDR3 loop reads CASSSFGGNSYNEQFF. CDR3 DNA: TGCGCCAGCAGCTCCTTCGGTGGGAACTCCTACAATGAGCAGTTCTTC.

V and J are TRBV7-9 and TRBJ2-1; no reliable D call. The germline V gene has CDR1 SEHNR and CDR2 FQNEAQ (reference sequence). The CDR3 covers 11 residues. The ends were cut back, 4 bases at V and 5 bases at J, with 3 bases in the middle. Here the CDR3 DNA reads TGTGCCAGCAGCTCGAACAATGAGCAGTTCTTC. It codes for CASSSNNEQFF.

Of note for this clone: Other DNA sequences from this sample encode an identical CDR3 as well. This chain links TRBV6-2 or TRBV6-3 with TRBJ2-3; TRBD1 aligns across 7 bases. The germline V gene encodes CDR1 MNHEY and CDR2 SVGEGT. V dropped 5 bases and J dropped 3; count of bases not matched to a gene: 2. The CDR3 extends over 13 amino acids. CDR3 amino acids: CASSRDSTDTQYF. CDR3 DNA sequence: TGTGCCAGCAGTCGGGACAGTACAGATACGCAGTATTTT.

The chain links TRBV19 to TRBJ2-3; D unclear. Per the germline V gene, CDR1 is LNHDA and CDR2 is SQIVND (reference sequence). This CDR3 region has 16 residues. Trimming cost V 3 bases and J 0 bases, with 13 bases left between them. The CDR3 nucleotides are TGTGCCAGTAGTATGATCTCGGGCGGTAGCACAGATACGCAGTATTTT. As protein: CASSMISGGSTDTQYF.

This chain connects TRBV27 to TRBJ2-1; either TRBD1 or TRBD2 may supply D (7 bases each). V lost 4 bases and J lost 5, with 12 bases in between. This CDR3 region has 14 residues. From germline, CDR1 is MNHEY and CDR2 SMNVEV (reference sequence). CDR3 nucleotides: TGTGCCAGCAGTTCGACAGGGAGGGACAATGAGCAGTTCTTC. Encoded protein: CASSSTGRDNEQFF.

The genes are TRBV19 and TRBJ1-3; 7 nucleotides agree with TRBD1. The CDR3 totals 15 residues. The germline V gene has CDR1 LNHDA and CDR2 SQIVND (reference sequence). The V gene end was trimmed by 1 base and the J gene end by 3 bases; junction bases not matched to a gene: 3. CDR3 sequence: CASSIGGGFGNTIYF. For the CDR3, the DNA is TGTGCCAGTAGTATAGGAGGGGGCTTTGGAAACACCATATATTTT.

The chain employs TRBV7-9 and TRBJ2-7; D is possibly TRBD2 (6 bases). This CDR3 has 15 amino acids. V was cut by 4 bases and J by 2 bases, with 15 bases left in between. Germline V CDR1 and CDR2: SEHNR, FQNEAQ (reference sequence). The CDR3 sequence is CASSSLWRGTYEQYF. CDR3 nucleotides: TGTGCCAGCAGCTCGCTCTGGCGGGGAACCTACGAGCAGTACTTC.

A note on this clone: Other DNA variants within this sample encode the same CDR3. V gene TRBV3-1 (or the pseudogene TRBV3-2) combines with J gene TRBJ2-2, with 14 bases identical to TRBD2. CDR1 is LGHDT and CDR2 is YNNKEL in the germline V gene (reference sequence). V shed 5 bases, J shed 6 bases, and the junction held 5 bases outside the gene matches. This CDR3 is built from 16 residues. This chain's CDR3 is CASSTRLAGGPGELFF. The CDR3 nucleotides read TGTGCCAGCAGCACCCGACTAGCGGGAGGGCCCGGGGAGCTGTTTTTT.

V and J are TRBV5-4 and TRBJ2-6; no definite D call. The length of the CDR3 is 17 residues. Between the trimmed V and J ends, which lost 0 bases and 0 bases, there was a span of 10 bases. Germline loops: CDR1 SGHNT, CDR2 YYREEE (reference sequence). DNA for the CDR3: TGTGCCAGCAGCTTGGGACAAGGCAACTCTGGGGCCAACGTCCTGACTTTC. Residues: CASSLGQGNSGANVLTF.

The chain carries TRBV5-1 and TRBJ2-2; weak D call: TRBD1 (6 bases). Between the trimmed V and J ends, which lost 7 bases and 3 bases, there was a span of 10 bases. This CDR3 is built from 13 residues. CDR1 and CDR2 (germline): SGHRS, YFSETQ. Here the CDR3 reads CASGQGHTGELFF. The CDR3 coding sequence is TGCGCCAGCGGGCAGGGGCACACCGGGGAGCTGTTTTTT.

CDR3 DNA: TGTGCCAGCAGTGACTCACAGGGCTATGGCTACACCTTC. Translation: CASSDSQGYGYTF. The rearrangement uses TRBV6-4 and TRBJ1-2, with D perhaps TRBD1 (6 bases). V was pared by 0 bases and J by 4 bases, with 6 bases between. The CDR3 covers 13 residues. Germline V gives CDR1 MRHNA, CDR2 SNTAGT.

V gene TRBV12-3 or TRBV12-4 combines with J gene TRBJ1-6; no clear D. Trimming stripped 3 bases from V and 14 bases from J, with 2 bases between. CDR3 length equals 9 residues. The CDR3 spells CASSLTLHF. Written as DNA, the CDR3 is TGTGCCAGCAGTTTGACCCTCCACTTT.

The chain employs TRBV18 and TRBJ2-7; 8 bases align to TRBD1. Germline V gives CDR1 KGHSH, CDR2 LQKENI. The CDR3 sequence is 17 residues long. J was trimmed by 6 bases and V by 4 bases; bases with no gene match: 17. CDR3 DNA: TGTGCCAGCTCACGTCCCCAGGGGGCGGTTTGGATCTGCGAGCAGTACTTC. The encoded protein is CASSRPQGAVWICEQYF.

The CDR3 spells CASSLPRDTNEKLFF. CDR3 DNA sequence: TGTGCCAGCAGTTTGCCCCGGGACACTAATGAAAAACTGTTTTTT. V and J are TRBV28 and TRBJ1-4, with a possible D match to TRBD1 (5 bases). Per the germline V gene, CDR1 is MDHEN and CDR2 is SYDVKM. CDR3 length equals 15 residues. The V end was cut by 3 bases, the J end by 2 bases, with 10 bases between.

This rearrangement joins TRBV28 to TRBJ1-5; D gene ambiguous. Germline V CDR1 and CDR2: MDHEN, SYDVKM. CDR3 length equals 12 residues. V lost 5 bases and J 3 bases, leaving 5 bases between the germline ends. The CDR3 bases are TGTGCCAGCAGTATAAACAATCAGCCCCAGCATTTT. Residues: CASSINNQPQHF.

The chain carries TRBV30 and TRBJ2-1; 7 nucleotides line up with TRBD2. From germline, CDR1 is GTSNPN and CDR2 SVGIG (reference sequence). V lost 0 bases, J lost 9 bases, and 8 bases stayed unmatched. The CDR3 extends over 14 amino acids. DNA of the CDR3: TGTGCCTGGAGTGTAGCAGGGACTACGAGTGAGCAGTTCTTC. Translated: CAWSVAGTTSEQFF.